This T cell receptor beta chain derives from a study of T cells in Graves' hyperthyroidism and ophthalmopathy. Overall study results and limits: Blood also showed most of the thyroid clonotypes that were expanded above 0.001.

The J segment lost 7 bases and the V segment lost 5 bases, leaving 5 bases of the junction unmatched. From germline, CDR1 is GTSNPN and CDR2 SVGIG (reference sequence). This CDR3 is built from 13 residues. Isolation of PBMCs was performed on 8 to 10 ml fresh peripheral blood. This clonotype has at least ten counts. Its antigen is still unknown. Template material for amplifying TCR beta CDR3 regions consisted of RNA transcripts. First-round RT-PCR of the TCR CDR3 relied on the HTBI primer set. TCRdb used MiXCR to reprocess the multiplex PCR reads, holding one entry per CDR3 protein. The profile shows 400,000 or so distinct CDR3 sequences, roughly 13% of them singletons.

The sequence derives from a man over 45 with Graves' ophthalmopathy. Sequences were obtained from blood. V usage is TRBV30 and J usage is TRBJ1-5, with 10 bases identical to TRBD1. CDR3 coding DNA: TGTGCCTGGGACAGGGGGCGTCGGCAGCCCCAGCATTTT. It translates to CAWDRGRRQPQHF.